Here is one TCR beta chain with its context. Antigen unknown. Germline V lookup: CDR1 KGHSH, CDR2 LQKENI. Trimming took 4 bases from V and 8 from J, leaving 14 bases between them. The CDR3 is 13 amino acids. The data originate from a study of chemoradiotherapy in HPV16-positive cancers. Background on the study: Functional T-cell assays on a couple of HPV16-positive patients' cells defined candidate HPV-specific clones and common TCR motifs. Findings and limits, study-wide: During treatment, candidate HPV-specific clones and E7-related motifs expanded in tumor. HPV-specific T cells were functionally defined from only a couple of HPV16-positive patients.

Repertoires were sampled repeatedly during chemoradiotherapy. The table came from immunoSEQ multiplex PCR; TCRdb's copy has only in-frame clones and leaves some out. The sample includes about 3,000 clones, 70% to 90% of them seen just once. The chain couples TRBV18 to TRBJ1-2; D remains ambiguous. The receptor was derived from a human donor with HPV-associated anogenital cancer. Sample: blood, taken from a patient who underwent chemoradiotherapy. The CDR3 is CASSLSSSSGYTF. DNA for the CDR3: TGTGCCAGCTCACTTTCGTCGAGCTCGGGCTACACCTTC.